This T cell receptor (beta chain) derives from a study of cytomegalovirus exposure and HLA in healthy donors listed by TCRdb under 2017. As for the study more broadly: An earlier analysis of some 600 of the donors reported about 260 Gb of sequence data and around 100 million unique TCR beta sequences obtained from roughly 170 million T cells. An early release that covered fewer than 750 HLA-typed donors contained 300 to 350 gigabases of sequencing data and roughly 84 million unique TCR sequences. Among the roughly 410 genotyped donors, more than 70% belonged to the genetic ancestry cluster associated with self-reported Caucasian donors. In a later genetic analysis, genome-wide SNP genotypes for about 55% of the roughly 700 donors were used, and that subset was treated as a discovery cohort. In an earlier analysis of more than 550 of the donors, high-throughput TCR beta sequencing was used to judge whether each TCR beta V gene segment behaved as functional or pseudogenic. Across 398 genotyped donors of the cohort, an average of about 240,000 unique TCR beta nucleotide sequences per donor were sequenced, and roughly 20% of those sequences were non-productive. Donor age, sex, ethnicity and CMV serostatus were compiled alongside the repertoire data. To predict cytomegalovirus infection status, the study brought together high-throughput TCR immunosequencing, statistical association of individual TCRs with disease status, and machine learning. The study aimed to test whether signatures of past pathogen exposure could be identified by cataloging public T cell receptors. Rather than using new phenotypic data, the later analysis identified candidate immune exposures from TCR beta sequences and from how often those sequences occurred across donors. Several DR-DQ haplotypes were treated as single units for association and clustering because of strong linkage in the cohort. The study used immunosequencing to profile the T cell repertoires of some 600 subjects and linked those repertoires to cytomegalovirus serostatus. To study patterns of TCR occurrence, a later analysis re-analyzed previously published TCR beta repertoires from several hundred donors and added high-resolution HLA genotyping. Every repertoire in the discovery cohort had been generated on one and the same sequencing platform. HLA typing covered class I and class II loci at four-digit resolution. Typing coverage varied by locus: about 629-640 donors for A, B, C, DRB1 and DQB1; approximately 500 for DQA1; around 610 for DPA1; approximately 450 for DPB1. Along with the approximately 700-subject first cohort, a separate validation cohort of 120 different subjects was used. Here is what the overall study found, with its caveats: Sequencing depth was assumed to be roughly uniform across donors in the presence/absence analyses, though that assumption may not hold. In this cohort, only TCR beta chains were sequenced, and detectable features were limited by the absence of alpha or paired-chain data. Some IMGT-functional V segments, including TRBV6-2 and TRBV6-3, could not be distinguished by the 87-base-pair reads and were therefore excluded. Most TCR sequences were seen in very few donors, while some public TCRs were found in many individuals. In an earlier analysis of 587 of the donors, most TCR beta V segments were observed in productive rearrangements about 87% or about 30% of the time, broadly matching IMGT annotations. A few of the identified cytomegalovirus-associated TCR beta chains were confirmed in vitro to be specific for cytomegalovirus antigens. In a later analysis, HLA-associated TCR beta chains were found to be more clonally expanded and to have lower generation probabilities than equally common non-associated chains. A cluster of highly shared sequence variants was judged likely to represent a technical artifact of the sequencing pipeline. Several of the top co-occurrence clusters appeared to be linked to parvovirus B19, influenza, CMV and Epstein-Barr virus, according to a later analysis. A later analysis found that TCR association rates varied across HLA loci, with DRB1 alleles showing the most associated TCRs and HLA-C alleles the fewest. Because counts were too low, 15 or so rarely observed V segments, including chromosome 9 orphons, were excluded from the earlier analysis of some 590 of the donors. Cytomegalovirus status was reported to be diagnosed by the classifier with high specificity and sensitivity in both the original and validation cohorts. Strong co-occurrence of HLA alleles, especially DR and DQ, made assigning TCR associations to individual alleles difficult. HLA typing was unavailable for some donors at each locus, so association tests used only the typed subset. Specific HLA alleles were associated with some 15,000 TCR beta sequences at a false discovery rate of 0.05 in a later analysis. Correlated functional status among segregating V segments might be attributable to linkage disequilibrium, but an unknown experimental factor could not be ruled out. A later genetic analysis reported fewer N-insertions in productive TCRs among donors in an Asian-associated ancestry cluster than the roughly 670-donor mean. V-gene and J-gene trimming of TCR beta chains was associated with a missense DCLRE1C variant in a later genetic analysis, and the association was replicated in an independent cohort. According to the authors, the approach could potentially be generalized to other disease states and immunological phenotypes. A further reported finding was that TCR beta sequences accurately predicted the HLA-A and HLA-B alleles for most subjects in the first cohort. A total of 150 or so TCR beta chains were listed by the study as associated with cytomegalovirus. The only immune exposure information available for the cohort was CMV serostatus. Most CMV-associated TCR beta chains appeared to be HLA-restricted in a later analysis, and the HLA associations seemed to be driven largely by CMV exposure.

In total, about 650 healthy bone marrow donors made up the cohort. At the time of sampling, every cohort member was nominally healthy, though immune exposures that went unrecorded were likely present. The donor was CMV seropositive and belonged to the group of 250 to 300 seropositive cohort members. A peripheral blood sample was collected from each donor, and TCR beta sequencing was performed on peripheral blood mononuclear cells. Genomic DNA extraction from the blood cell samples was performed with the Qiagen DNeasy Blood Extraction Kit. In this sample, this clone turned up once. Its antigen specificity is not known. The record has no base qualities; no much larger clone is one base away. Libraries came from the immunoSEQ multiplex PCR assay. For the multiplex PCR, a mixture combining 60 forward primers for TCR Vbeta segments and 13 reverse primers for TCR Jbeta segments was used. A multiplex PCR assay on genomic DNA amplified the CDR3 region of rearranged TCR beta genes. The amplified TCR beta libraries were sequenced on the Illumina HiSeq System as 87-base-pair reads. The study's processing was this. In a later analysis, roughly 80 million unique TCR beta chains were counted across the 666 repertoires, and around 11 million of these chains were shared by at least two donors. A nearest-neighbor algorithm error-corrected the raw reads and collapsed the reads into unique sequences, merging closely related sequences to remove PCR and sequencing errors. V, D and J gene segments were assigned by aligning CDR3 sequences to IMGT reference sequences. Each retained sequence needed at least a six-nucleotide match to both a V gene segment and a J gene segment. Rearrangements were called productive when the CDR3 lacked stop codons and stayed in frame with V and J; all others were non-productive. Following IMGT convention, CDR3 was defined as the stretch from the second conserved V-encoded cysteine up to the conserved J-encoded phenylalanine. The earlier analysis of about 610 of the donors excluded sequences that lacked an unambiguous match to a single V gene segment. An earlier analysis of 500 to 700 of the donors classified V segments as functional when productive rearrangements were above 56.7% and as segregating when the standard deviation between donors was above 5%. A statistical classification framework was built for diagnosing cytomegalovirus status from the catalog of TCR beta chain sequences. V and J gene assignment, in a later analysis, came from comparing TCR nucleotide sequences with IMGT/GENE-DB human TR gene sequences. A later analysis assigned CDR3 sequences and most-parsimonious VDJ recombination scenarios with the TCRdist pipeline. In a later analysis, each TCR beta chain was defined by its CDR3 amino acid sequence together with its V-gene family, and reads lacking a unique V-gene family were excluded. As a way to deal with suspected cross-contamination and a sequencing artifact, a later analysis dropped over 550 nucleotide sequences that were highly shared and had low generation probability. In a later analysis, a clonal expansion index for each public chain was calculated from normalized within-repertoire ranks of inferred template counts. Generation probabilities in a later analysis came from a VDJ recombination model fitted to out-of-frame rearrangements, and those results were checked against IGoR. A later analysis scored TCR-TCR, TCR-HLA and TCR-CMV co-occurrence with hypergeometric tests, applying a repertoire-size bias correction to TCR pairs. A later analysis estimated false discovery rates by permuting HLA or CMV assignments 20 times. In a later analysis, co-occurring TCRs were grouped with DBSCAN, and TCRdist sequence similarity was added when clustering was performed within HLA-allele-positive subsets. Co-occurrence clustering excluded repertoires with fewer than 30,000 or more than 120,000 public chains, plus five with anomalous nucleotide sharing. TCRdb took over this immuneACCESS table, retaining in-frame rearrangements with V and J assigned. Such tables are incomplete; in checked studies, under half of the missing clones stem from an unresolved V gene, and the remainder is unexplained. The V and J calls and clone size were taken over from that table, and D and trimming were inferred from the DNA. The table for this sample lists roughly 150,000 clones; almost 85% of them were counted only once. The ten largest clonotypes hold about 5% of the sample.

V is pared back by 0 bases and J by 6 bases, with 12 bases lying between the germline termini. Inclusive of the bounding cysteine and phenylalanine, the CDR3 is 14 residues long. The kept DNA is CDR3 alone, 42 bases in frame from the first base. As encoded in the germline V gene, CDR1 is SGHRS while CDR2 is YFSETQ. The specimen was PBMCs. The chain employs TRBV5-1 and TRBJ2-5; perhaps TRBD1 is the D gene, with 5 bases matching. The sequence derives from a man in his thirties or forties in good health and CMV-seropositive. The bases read TGCGCCAGCAGCTTGGACCAGGGCATGAAGACCCAGTACTTC. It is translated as CASSLDQGMKTQYF.